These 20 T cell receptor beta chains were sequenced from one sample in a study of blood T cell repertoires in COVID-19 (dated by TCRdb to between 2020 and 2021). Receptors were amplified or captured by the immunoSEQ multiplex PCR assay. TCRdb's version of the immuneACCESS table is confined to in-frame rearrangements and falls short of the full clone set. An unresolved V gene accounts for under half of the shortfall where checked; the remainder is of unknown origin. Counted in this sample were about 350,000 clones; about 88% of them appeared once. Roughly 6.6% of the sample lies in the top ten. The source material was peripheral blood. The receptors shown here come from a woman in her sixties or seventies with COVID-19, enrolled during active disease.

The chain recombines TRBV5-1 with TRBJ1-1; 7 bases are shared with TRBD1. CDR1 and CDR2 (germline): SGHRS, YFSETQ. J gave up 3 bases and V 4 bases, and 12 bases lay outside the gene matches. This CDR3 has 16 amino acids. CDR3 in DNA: TGCGCCAGCAGCCCCGGACAGGCGACTCTTGACACTGAAGCTTTCTTT. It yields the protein CASSPGQATLDTEAFF.

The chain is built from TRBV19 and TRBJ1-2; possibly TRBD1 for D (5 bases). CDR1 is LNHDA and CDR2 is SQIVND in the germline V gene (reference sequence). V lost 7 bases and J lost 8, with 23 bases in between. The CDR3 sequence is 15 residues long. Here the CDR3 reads CASKGWGVSSEGYTF. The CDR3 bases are TGTGCCAGTAAAGGCTGGGGCGTAAGCTCAGAAGGCTACACCTTC.

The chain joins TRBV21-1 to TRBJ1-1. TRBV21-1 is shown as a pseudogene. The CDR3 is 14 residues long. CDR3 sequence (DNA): TGTGCCAGCAGCCCCCGAAGGAGGAGGACTGAAGCTTTCTTT. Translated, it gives CASSPRRRRTEAFF.

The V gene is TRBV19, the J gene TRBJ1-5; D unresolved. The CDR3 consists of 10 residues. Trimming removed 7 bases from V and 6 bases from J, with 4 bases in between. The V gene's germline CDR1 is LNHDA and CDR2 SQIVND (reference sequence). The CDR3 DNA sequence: TGTGCCAGTAACAGTCAGCCCCAGCATTTT. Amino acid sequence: CASNSQPQHF.

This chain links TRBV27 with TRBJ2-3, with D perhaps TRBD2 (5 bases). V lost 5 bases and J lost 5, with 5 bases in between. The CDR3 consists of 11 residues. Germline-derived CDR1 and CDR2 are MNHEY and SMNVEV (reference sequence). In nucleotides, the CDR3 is TGTGCCAGCAGTGAGGGAGATACGCAGTATTTT. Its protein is CASSEGDTQYF.

CDR3 sequence reads: CASSPPGQDNSPLHF. The CDR3, as DNA: TGTGCCAGCAGCCCCCCGGGACAGGATAATTCACCCCTCCACTTT. J is TRBJ1-6 and V is TRBV6-5; 8 nucleotides line up with TRBD1. The junction had 6 bases not matched to a gene; V was cut back by 6 bases and J by 5 bases. Germline V gene sequence: CDR1 MNHEY, CDR2 SVGAGI. The length of the CDR3 is 15 residues.

The CDR3 nucleotides read TGTGCCAGCAGACAGGGTCCCTACGAGCAGTACTTC. This translates into CASRQGPYEQYF. V usage is TRBV6-5 and J usage is TRBJ2-7, with D perhaps TRBD1 (6 bases). The CDR3 runs to 12 residues. CDR1 and CDR2 (germline): MNHEY, SVGAGI. Trimming removed 6 bases at V and 2 bases at J, with 8 bases between.

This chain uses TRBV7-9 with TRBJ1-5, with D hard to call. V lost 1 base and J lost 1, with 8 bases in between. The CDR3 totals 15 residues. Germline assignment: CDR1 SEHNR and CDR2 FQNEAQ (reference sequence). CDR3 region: CASSLDSVSNQPQHF. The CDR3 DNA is TGTGCCAGCAGCTTAGATTCTGTCAGCAATCAGCCCCAGCATTTT.

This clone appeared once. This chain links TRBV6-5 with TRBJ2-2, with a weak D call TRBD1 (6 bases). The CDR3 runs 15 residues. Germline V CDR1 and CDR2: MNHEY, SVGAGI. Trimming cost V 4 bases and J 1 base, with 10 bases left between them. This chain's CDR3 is CASSWGQVNTGELFF. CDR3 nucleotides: TGTGCCAGCAGTTGGGGACAAGTGAACACCGGGGAGCTGTTTTTT.

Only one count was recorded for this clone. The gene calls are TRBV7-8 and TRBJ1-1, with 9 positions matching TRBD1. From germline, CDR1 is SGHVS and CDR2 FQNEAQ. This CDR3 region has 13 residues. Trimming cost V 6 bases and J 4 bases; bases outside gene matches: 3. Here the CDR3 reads CASRLDRGTEAFF. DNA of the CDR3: TGTGCCAGCAGACTGGACAGGGGCACTGAAGCTTTCTTT. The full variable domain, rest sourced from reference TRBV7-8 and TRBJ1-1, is GAGVSQSPRYKVAKRGQDVALRCDPISGHVSLFWYQQALGQGPEFLTYFQNEAQLDKSGLPSDRFFAERPEGSVSTLKIQRTQQEDSAVYLCASRLDRGTEAFFGQGTRLTVV.

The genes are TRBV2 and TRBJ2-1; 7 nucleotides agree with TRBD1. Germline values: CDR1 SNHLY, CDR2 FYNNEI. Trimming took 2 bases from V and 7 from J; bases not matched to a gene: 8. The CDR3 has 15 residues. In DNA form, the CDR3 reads TGTGCCAGCAGTGAAAATACAGGGGCGTATAATGAGCAGTTCTTC. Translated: CASSENTGAYNEQFF.

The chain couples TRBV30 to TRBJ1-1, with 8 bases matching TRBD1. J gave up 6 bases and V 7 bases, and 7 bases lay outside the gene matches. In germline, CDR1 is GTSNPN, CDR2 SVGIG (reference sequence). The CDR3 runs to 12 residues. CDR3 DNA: TGTGCCTCCCACAGGGGGACGGCTGAAGCTTTCTTT. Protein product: CASHRGTAEAFF. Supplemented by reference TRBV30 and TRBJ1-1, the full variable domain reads SQTIHQWPATLVQPVGSPLSLECTVEGTSNPNLYWYRQAAGRGLQLLFYSVGIGQISSEVPQNLSASRPQDRQFILSSKKLLLSDSGFYLCASHRGTAEAFFGQGTRLTVV.

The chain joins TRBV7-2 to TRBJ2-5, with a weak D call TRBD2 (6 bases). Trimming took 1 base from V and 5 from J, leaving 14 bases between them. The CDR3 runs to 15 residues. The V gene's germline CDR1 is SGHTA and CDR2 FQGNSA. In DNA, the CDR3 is TGTGCCAGCAGCTTAGGAGGGGCTGGGGGGGAGACCCAGTACTTC. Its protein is CASSLGGAGGETQYF.

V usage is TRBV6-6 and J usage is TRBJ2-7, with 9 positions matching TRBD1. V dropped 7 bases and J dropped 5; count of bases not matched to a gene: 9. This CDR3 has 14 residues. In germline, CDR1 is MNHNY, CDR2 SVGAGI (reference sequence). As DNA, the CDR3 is TGTGCCAGCATCCGGACAGGGGTCCCGAACGAGCAGTACTTC. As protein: CASIRTGVPNEQYF.

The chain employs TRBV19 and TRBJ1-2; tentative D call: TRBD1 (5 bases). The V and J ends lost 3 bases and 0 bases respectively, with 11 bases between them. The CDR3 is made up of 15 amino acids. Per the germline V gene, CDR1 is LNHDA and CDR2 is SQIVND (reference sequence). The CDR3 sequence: CASSMPDITNYGYTF. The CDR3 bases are TGTGCCAGTAGTATGCCGGACATTACTAACTATGGCTACACCTTC.

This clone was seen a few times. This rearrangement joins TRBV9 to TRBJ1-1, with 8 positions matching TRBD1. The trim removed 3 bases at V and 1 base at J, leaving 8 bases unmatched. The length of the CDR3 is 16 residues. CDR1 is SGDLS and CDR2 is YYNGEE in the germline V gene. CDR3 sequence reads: CASSAALGTGNTEAFF. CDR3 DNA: TGTGCCAGCAGCGCTGCTCTCGGGACAGGGAACACTGAAGCTTTCTTT.

The CDR3 reads CASSLTSSYNSPLHF. Written as DNA, the CDR3 is TGTGCCAGCAGCTTAACGAGCTCCTATAATTCACCCCTCCACTTT. The J gene is TRBJ1-6, the V gene TRBV7-3; D not resolved. CDR3 length: 15 amino acids. Looked up from germline, CDR1 is SGHTA and CDR2 is FQGTGA. Trimming pared 0 bases from V and 0 bases from J, leaving 3 bases between. Looking up the rest from reference TRBV7-3 and TRBJ1-6 gives the full variable domain: GAGVSQTPSNKVTEKGKYVELRCDPISGHTALYWYRQSLGQGPEFLIYFQGTGAADDSGLPNDRFFAVRPEGSVSTLKIQRTERGDSAVYLCASSLTSSYNSPLHFGNGTRLTVT.

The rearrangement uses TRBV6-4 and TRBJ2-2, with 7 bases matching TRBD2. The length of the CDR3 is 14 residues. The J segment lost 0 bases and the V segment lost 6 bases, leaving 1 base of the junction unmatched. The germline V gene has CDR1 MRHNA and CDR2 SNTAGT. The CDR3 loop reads CASRGLANTGELFF. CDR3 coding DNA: TGTGCCAGCAGAGGACTAGCGAACACCGGGGAGCTGTTTTTT.

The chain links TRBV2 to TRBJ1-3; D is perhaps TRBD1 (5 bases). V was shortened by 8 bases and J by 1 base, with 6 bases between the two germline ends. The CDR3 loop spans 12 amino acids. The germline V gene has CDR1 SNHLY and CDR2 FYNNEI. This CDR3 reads CASGGSGNTIYF. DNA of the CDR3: TGTGCCAGCGGGGGGTCTGGAAACACCATATATTTT.

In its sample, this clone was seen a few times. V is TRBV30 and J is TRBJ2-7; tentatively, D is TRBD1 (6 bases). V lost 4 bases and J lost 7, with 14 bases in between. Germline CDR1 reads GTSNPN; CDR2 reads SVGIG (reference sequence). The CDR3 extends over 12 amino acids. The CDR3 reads CAWKGLGQEQYF. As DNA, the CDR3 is TGTGCCTGGAAAGGGCTCGGACAGGAGCAGTACTTC.